This T cell receptor (beta chain) emerged from a study of CD8+ T cells in alopecia areata. Study-level information: Patients received oral tofacitinib, 5 to 10 mg twice daily, for moderate-to-severe alopecia areata. The tofacitinib course ran for 6 to 18 months and was followed by 6 months off drug. Broader study findings: Sequencing of scalp samples also captures resident alphabeta T cells of normal skin. Higher clonality was seen in lesional scalp than in normal scalp, especially in alopecia totalis/universalis.

Treatment specified: oral pan-JAK inhibitor, 5-10 mg twice daily. Reverse transcription of extracted RNA yielded cDNA, which provided the sequencing template. Sequencing was performed with immunoSEQ multiplex PCR; in TCRdb, only in-frame clones are kept and a portion is missing. The sample holds about 200,000 clones, roughly two fifths seen once. The CDR3 is 15 amino acids. V was clipped by 1 base and J by 5 bases, with 14 bases between them. In germline, CDR1 is MGHDK, CDR2 SYGVNS. Worth noting for this clone: The antigen is not known.

The sequence came from a human donor with alopecia areata. V usage is TRBV25-1 and J usage is TRBJ1-1; tentatively, D is TRBD1 (6 bases). The sequenced sample was CD4+ T cells sorted from blood, obtained at approximately week 30, from a patient treated with tofacitinib. In nucleotides, the CDR3 is TGTGCCAGCAGTGAATCAACAGGGTCGGGGACTGAAGCTTTCTTT. Encoded protein: CASSESTGSGTEAFF.